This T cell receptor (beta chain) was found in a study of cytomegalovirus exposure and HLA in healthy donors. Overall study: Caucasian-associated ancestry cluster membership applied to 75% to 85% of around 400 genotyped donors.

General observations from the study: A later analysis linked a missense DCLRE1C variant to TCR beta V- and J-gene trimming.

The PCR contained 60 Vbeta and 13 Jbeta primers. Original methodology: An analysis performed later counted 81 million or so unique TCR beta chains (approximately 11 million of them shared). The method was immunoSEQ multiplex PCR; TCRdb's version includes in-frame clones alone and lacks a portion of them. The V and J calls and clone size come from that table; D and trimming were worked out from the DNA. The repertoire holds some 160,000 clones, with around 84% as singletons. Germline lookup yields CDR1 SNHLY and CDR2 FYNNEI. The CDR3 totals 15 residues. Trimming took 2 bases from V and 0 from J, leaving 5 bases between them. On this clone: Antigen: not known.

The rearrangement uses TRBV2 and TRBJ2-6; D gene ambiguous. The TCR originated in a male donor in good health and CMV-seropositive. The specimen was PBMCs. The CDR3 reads CASSEQYSGANVLTF. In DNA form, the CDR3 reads TGTGCCAGCAGTGAACAGTACTCTGGGGCCAACGTCCTGACTTTC.